Below, 27 T cell receptor beta chains from the same sample are listed, as sequenced in a study of cytomegalovirus exposure and HLA in healthy donors. Primers included in the PCR were 60 Vbeta and 13 Jbeta primers. Clones were read by immunoSEQ multiplex PCR, and TCRdb kept only the in-frame ones, dropping some. The profile shows 85,000 to 120,000 clones, more than 60% of them singletons. The sample taken for sequencing was PBMCs. The receptors shown here come from a man between 60 and 75 years old in good health and CMV-seronegative.

The rearrangement uses TRBV4-2 and TRBJ1-5, with D possibly matching TRBD1 (5 bases). From germline, CDR1 is LGHNA and CDR2 YNFKEQ. With 4 bases removed from V and 6 bases from J, the gap between germline ends came to 13 bases. The CDR3 covers 14 residues. For the CDR3, the DNA is TGTGCCAGCAGCCCCCGGGCAGGGCCTCAGCCCCAGCATTTT. It encodes CASSPRAGPQPQHF.

This clone has only a few counts. This rearrangement joins TRBV5-1 to TRBJ2-7; no clear D. Germline loops: CDR1 SGHRS, CDR2 YFSETQ. CDR3 size: 13 residues. V dropped 2 bases and J dropped 1 base, with 7 bases sitting between them. In nucleotides, the CDR3 is TGCGCCAGCAGCTTCGCAGGATCCTACGAGCAGTACTTC. Translated, it gives CASSFAGSYEQYF.

The chain combines TRBV6-5 with TRBJ1-5; tentatively, D is TRBD1 (5 bases). CDR1 is MNHEY and CDR2 is SVGAGI in the germline V gene. Trimming took 6 bases from V and 11 from J, leaving 17 bases between them. CDR3 length: 13 amino acids. The CDR3 DNA sequence: TGTGCCAGCAGCCACCCAGGGTCCAAGACCCAGCATTTT. Translating gives CASSHPGSKTQHF.

V gene TRBV28 combines with J gene TRBJ1-2; D might be TRBD1 (6 bases). Looked up from germline, CDR1 is MDHEN and CDR2 is SYDVKM. V dropped 2 bases and J dropped 2 bases, with 9 bases sitting between them. CDR3 length: 14 residues. The CDR3 coding sequence is TGTGCCAGCAGTTTAGCCGGACAGAACTATGGCTACACCTTC. The encoded protein is CASSLAGQNYGYTF.

The chain recombines TRBV9 with TRBJ2-6, with 7 nucleotides matching TRBD1. The trim removed 3 bases at V and 1 base at J, leaving 7 bases unmatched. Germline CDR1 is SGDLS and CDR2 is YYNGEE. This CDR3 is 17 amino acids long. CDR3: CASSAQATGSGANVLTF. CDR3 DNA: TGTGCCAGCAGCGCTCAAGCGACAGGGTCTGGGGCCAACGTCCTGACTTTC.

This rearrangement joins TRBV7-2 to TRBJ1-6, with no clear D. This CDR3 has 17 amino acids. V was trimmed by 7 bases and J by 9 bases, leaving 25 bases between them. CDR1 and CDR2 (germline): SGHTA, FQGNSA. CDR3 coding DNA: TGTGCCAGCACCCCTCGAGGTGCAGGCGGAGGACCTTCACCCCTCCACTTT. Protein product: CASTPRGAGGGPSPLHF.

The genes are TRBV6-5 and TRBJ1-2; TRBD1 matches 8 bases. The CDR3 loop spans 15 amino acids. Unmatched junction bases numbered 6, after V lost 6 bases and J lost 0 bases. From germline, CDR1 is MNHEY and CDR2 SVGAGI. CDR3 amino acids: CASRRQGQPNYGYTF. The CDR3 bases are TGTGCCAGCAGAAGACAGGGGCAGCCTAACTATGGCTACACCTTC.

In this sample, this clone turned up once. The chain has TRBV7-9 and TRBJ1-5, with 7 positions matching TRBD1. The CDR3 spans 15 residues. The germline gives CDR1 SEHNR, CDR2 FQNEAQ (reference sequence). V lost 0 bases and J lost 4; bases outside the gene matches: 3. The CDR3, as DNA: TGTGCCAGCAGCTTAGCAGGGACAGAGAATCAGCCCCAGCATTTT. Amino acids: CASSLAGTENQPQHF.

This clone was seen only a few times. J is TRBJ2-3 and V is TRBV15, with 13 nucleotides matching TRBD2. Losses at the gene ends were 4 bases for V and 1 base for J; bases not matched to a gene: 2. Germline V gene lookup returns CDR1 LNHNV and CDR2 YYDKDF (reference sequence). CDR3 length: 16 residues. CDR3 sequence reads: CATSTGLAGGTDTQYF. CDR3 coding DNA: TGTGCCACCAGCACCGGACTAGCGGGGGGCACAGATACGCAGTATTTT.

This rearrangement joins TRBV30 to TRBJ2-1, with TRBD2 identical over 14 bases. Germline V gene sequence: CDR1 GTSNPN, CDR2 SVGIG (reference sequence). This CDR3 contains 16 residues. V trimming: 5 bases; J trimming: 3 bases; junction bases outside the gene matches: 6. For the CDR3, the DNA is TGTGCCTGGGACCCTGGGACTAGCGGGGGCTACAATGAGCAGTTCTTC. It codes for CAWDPGTSGGYNEQFF.

This clone has just one count. An end of the junction differs from the germline gene, which may be a read error. The chain carries TRBV27 and TRBJ1-2; 7 bases agree with TRBD1. The length of the CDR3 is 14 residues. Germline V gives CDR1 MNHEY, CDR2 SMNVEV (reference sequence). In nucleotides, the CDR3 is TGTGCCAGCAGTTTTGGACAGGTGAACTCTGGCTACACCTTC. It codes for CASSFGQVNSGYTF.

The genes are TRBV30 and TRBJ1-5, with 7 positions matching TRBD1. V was pared by 3 bases and J by 3 bases, with 2 bases of the junction left unmatched. There are 13 residues in the CDR3. CDR1 and CDR2 from the germline V gene are GTSNPN and SVGIG (reference sequence). In nucleotides, the CDR3 is TGTGCCTGGAGAGGACAGGTCAATCAGCCCCAGCATTTT. It yields the protein CAWRGQVNQPQHF.

This chain connects TRBV7-8 to TRBJ2-5; the D gene is possibly TRBD1 (5 bases). This CDR3 is 14 amino acids long. Germline V CDR1 and CDR2: SGHVS, FQNEAQ. Trimming left V 3 bases short and J 1 base short, with 9 bases between. In nucleotides, the CDR3 is TGTGCCAGCAGCTTGGGGCGGATCCAAGAGACCCAGTACTTC. This translates into CASSLGRIQETQYF.

This clone was seen more than once but under ten times. The chain uses TRBV11-2 and TRBJ2-3; a weak D match, TRBD2 (6 bases). Looked up from germline, CDR1 is SGHAT and CDR2 is FQNNGV. V was pared by 5 bases and J by 8 bases, with 26 bases between. The CDR3 contains 17 residues. CDR3 coding DNA: TGTGCCAGCAGCCTACGGACCTCAGGCGGACTAACAAGTACGCAGTATTTT. Translating gives CASSLRTSGGLTSTQYF.

J is TRBJ2-2 and V is TRBV6-6, with D perhaps matching TRBD1 (5 bases). Trimming cost V 5 bases and J 7 bases, with 14 bases left between them. There are 14 residues in the CDR3. Looked up from germline, CDR1 is MNHNY and CDR2 is SVGAGI (reference sequence). This chain's CDR3 is CASSQPDTFGELFF. The CDR3, as DNA: TGTGCCAGCAGTCAACCGGACACGTTCGGGGAGCTGTTTTTT.

The chain employs TRBV6-5 and TRBJ2-1, with D possibly being TRBD1 (6 bases). The germline V and J ends were trimmed by 8 bases and 4 bases, with 9 bases remaining between them. The CDR3 spans 12 residues. Germline loops: CDR1 MNHEY, CDR2 SVGAGI. The CDR3 DNA sequence: TGTGCCAGCCGGACAGTATACAATGAGCAGTTCTTC. Amino acids: CASRTVYNEQFF.

This clone was seen many times. The chain combines TRBV7-3 with TRBJ2-5, with a possible D match to TRBD1 (5 bases). There are 13 residues in the CDR3. V dropped 4 bases and J dropped 5 bases, with 11 bases sitting between them. CDR1 and CDR2 (germline): SGHTA, FQGTGA. The CDR3 loop is CASSYRGGETQYF. The CDR3 region has the DNA TGTGCCAGCAGCTATAGGGGTGGTGAGACCCAGTACTTC.

V and J are TRBV7-9 and TRBJ1-1; the D is unclear. The CDR3 has 12 residues. Germline V gives CDR1 SEHNR, CDR2 FQNEAQ (reference sequence). Between the trimmed V and J ends, which lost 1 base and 4 bases, there was a span of 4 bases. The CDR3 sequence is CASSLDGTEAFF. The CDR3 DNA reads TGTGCCAGCAGCTTAGACGGCACTGAAGCTTTCTTT.

This clone was seen only a few times. The chain combines TRBV21-1 with TRBJ1-5; the table assigns TRBD1, which was not confirmed against the DNA. TRBV21-1 counts as a pseudogene. The CDR3 is 22 amino acids. The CDR3 nucleotides read TGTGCCAGCACACCGGGACACCCTAGCATGCCCCCGCGGGTATATAGCAATCAGCCCCAGCATTTT. Its protein product is CASTPGHPSMPPRVYSNQPQHF.

The rearrangement joins TRBV5-1 to TRBJ2-5, with 8 bases lining up with TRBD2. The CDR3 has 13 amino acids. The germline gives CDR1 SGHRS, CDR2 YFSETQ. Trimming cost V 0 bases and J 5 bases; bases outside gene matches: 0. Here the CDR3 reads CASSLASGETQYF. The CDR3 region has the DNA TGCGCCAGCAGCTTGGCTAGCGGGGAGACCCAGTACTTC.

The rearrangement links TRBV7-2 to TRBJ1-5; perhaps TRBD1 as D (5 bases). Trimming stripped 1 base from V and 1 base from J, with 8 bases between. This CDR3 comprises 15 residues. In germline, CDR1 is SGHTA, CDR2 FQGNSA. For the CDR3, the DNA is TGTGCCAGCAGCTTAGGCAGGGAAAGCAATCAGCCCCAGCATTTT. Its translation: CASSLGRESNQPQHF.

This clone was counted once. The chain couples TRBV5-1 to TRBJ1-4, with D hard to call. Per the germline V gene, CDR1 is SGHRS and CDR2 is YFSETQ. The CDR3 is made up of 16 amino acids. The V end lost 4 bases, the J end lost 4 bases, and 17 bases lay between the germline ends. Here the CDR3 reads CASSPSGRTINEKLFF. The CDR3 coding sequence is TGCGCCAGCAGCCCCTCCGGGAGGACCATTAATGAAAAACTGTTTTTT.

This clone occurred once. V usage is TRBV4-2 and J usage is TRBJ2-2; tentative D call: TRBD1 (6 bases). The CDR3 runs 16 residues. The V gene's germline CDR1 is LGHNA and CDR2 YNFKEQ. V was shortened by 6 bases and J by 0 bases, with 14 bases between the two germline ends. CDR3 DNA sequence: TGTGCCAGCAGTCCTGCTCAGGGGTCGAACACCGGGGAGCTGTTTTTT. Translated: CASSPAQGSNTGELFF.

This sequence joins TRBV9 and TRBJ2-1, with D unclear. This CDR3 comprises 15 residues. Germline V gene lookup returns CDR1 SGDLS and CDR2 YYNGEE. V shed 0 bases and J shed 0 bases, with 7 bases lying between them. CDR3 nucleotide sequence: TGTGCCAGCAGCGTAGGGGCTGTCTCCTACAATGAGCAGTTCTTC. Protein sequence: CASSVGAVSYNEQFF.

This clone was picked up a small number of times. This chain links TRBV9 with TRBJ1-5; 9 positions agree with TRBD1. The CDR3 has 18 residues. Unmatched junction bases numbered 17, after V lost 4 bases and J lost 6 bases. From germline, CDR1 is SGDLS and CDR2 YYNGEE. CDR3 loop: CASSQKWVNRGRTQPQHF. CDR3 nucleotide sequence: TGTGCCAGCAGCCAAAAGTGGGTAAACAGGGGGCGGACTCAGCCCCAGCATTTT.

The chain carries TRBV5-4 and TRBJ2-7, with TRBD1 as a possible D gene (6 bases). Germline V gene data show CDR1 as SGHNT and CDR2 as YYREEE (reference sequence). This CDR3 comprises 15 residues. Trimming removed 1 base at V and 3 bases at J, with 14 bases between. This CDR3 is CASSLNPGVVYEQYF. DNA for the CDR3: TGTGCCAGCAGCTTGAATCCAGGGGTCGTCTACGAGCAGTACTTC.

The chain joins TRBV19 to TRBJ1-1; 8 bases are shared with TRBD1. This CDR3 has 13 residues. V shed 3 bases and J 4 bases; nucleotides not matched to a gene: 1. Germline V gene sequence: CDR1 LNHDA, CDR2 SQIVND (reference sequence). The CDR3 nucleotides are TGTGCCAGTAGTATGACAGGGGCCACTGAAGCTTTCTTT. This encodes CASSMTGATEAFF.